Each of the 28 T cell receptor beta chains below was sequenced from the same sample in a study of memory CD4+ T cells and cytomegalovirus serostatus. The sort gate was single viable CD3+CD4+CD8-CD45RO+ cells for memory CD4+ T cells. Here immunoSEQ multiplex PCR was the method, and the copy in TCRdb shows in-frame clones only, minus some. The data show roughly 50,000 clones, roughly 85% seen once. Source material: memory CD4+ T cells from blood. These TCRs come from an adult in good health and CMV-seronegative. Some clones in this sample may be carry-over from other donors' samples.

In this sample, this clone turned up once. The V and J genes are TRBV7-2 and TRBJ2-7, with 7 bases lining up with TRBD2. The CDR3 loop spans 17 amino acids. The V gene's germline CDR1 is SGHTA and CDR2 FQGNSA. V shed 6 bases and J 2 bases; nucleotides not matched to a gene: 16. CDR3 residues: CASSFDPPGLLTYEQYF. CDR3 sequence (DNA): TGTGCCAGCAGTTTTGATCCTCCGGGACTACTTACCTACGAGCAGTACTTC.

This clone has only one observation. The chain couples TRBV28 to TRBJ2-7; 7 bases agree with TRBD2. CDR1 and CDR2 (germline): MDHEN, SYDVKM. V shed 5 bases and J 4 bases; nucleotides not matched to a gene: 14. The CDR3 totals 16 residues. The DNA of the CDR3 is TGTGCCAGCAGTCCTCGGGTGGGGCTAGCGGAATACGAGCAGTACTTC. Its protein product is CASSPRVGLAEYEQYF. Full variable domain (missing parts from reference TRBV28 and TRBJ2-7): DVKVTQSSRYLVKRTGEKVFLECVQDMDHENMFWYRQDPGLGLRLIYFSYDVKMKEKGDIPEGYSVSREKKERFSLILESASTNQTSMYLCASSPRVGLAEYEQYFGPGTRLTVT.

The rearrangement uses TRBV28 and TRBJ1-6; no reliable D call. Germline CDR1 is MDHEN and CDR2 is SYDVKM. This CDR3 is 15 amino acids long. The germline V and J ends were trimmed by 5 bases and 7 bases, with 15 bases remaining between them. The CDR3 here is CASSLLQGTNSPLHF. CDR3 nucleotide sequence: TGTGCCAGCAGTCTCCTTCAAGGTACCAATTCACCCCTCCACTTT. Full variable domain (remainder filled in from reference TRBV28 and TRBJ1-6): DVKVTQSSRYLVKRTGEKVFLECVQDMDHENMFWYRQDPGLGLRLIYFSYDVKMKEKGDIPEGYSVSREKKERFSLILESASTNQTSMYLCASSLLQGTNSPLHFGNGTRLTVT.

V usage is TRBV5-4 and J usage is TRBJ2-5; D possibly corresponds to TRBD2 (5 bases). Per germline, CDR1 SGHNT and CDR2 YYREEE (reference sequence). V shed 1 base and J shed 4 bases, with 11 bases lying between them. This CDR3 is built from 14 residues. This CDR3 is CASSLKLAPETQYF. In nucleotides, the CDR3 is TGTGCCAGCAGCTTGAAGCTAGCCCCAGAGACCCAGTACTTC.

The chain links TRBV27 to TRBJ1-2, with D maybe TRBD1 (6 bases). Germline V gene lookup returns CDR1 MNHEY and CDR2 SMNVEV (reference sequence). Trimming stripped 6 bases from V and 5 bases from J, with 19 bases between. The CDR3 has 15 residues. The CDR3 is CASRGQSVRPYGYTF. In DNA form, the CDR3 reads TGTGCCAGCAGAGGACAGTCCGTGCGCCCATATGGCTACACCTTC.

The chain uses TRBV11-2 and TRBJ2-7; 8 bases are a match to TRBD2. CDR1 SGHAT and CDR2 FQNNGV come from the germline V gene. CDR3 size: 18 residues. V lost 4 bases and J lost 0; bases outside the gene matches: 14. CDR3 DNA sequence: TGTGCCAGCAGCTCCTCGTTTACTAGCGGTTCCAGCTCCTACGAGCAGTACTTC. This translates into CASSSSFTSGSSSYEQYF.

V usage is TRBV7-2 and J usage is TRBJ1-5, with 7 bases identical to TRBD1. V was clipped by 4 bases and J by 5 bases; unmatched bases: 8. This CDR3 contains 15 residues. The germline V gene has CDR1 SGHTA and CDR2 FQGNSA. In DNA form, the CDR3 reads TGTGCCAGCAGCTCACCGTCAGGGGGGGATCAGCCCCAGCATTTT. Translation: CASSSPSGGDQPQHF.

This clone showed up just once. V usage is TRBV28 and J usage is TRBJ1-5, with D uncertain. With 8 bases removed from V and 0 bases from J, the gap between germline ends came to 5 bases. The CDR3 is made up of 12 amino acids. Germline V gene lookup returns CDR1 MDHEN and CDR2 SYDVKM. CDR3 region: CASEDSNQPQHF. The CDR3 DNA reads TGTGCCAGCGAGGATAGCAATCAGCCCCAGCATTTT.

This chain uses TRBV5-6 with TRBJ1-2; D ambiguous. This CDR3 has 12 residues. Germline V CDR1 and CDR2: SGHDT, YYEEEE. V dropped 4 bases and J dropped 5 bases, with 9 bases sitting between them. CDR3 region: CASSRGPYGYTF. The CDR3 DNA is TGTGCCAGCAGCCGCGGGCCATATGGCTACACCTTC.

The CDR3 spells CASSEFGGQGEQYF. The CDR3 bases are TGTGCCAGCAGTGAATTTGGCGGACAGGGGGAGCAGTACTTC. V usage is TRBV25-1 and J usage is TRBJ2-7, with 9 bases identical to TRBD1. V dropped 1 base and J dropped 7; count of bases not matched to a gene: 5. CDR3 length: 14 residues. CDR1 and CDR2 from the germline V gene are MGHDK and SYGVNS.

This chain joins TRBV28 and TRBJ1-2; 7 bases match TRBD1. Germline CDR1 and CDR2: MDHEN and SYDVKM. There are 14 residues in the CDR3. V lost 6 bases and J lost 4; bases outside the gene matches: 8. The CDR3: CASRGLGQTYGYTF. The CDR3, as DNA: TGTGCCAGCAGGGGCCTGGGACAGACCTATGGCTACACCTTC.

The V and J genes are TRBV5-4 and TRBJ2-7; either TRBD1 or TRBD2 may supply D (7 bases each). The CDR3 is made up of 14 amino acids. The V and J ends lost 3 bases and 4 bases respectively, with 14 bases between them. Germline V CDR1 and CDR2: SGHNT, YYREEE (reference sequence). In nucleotides, the CDR3 is TGTGCCAGCAGCTGGGGGCAGGGGGGGTACGAGCAGTACTTC. Residues: CASSWGQGGYEQYF.

This clone was detected once. V and J are TRBV5-5 and TRBJ2-6, with 12 bases that match TRBD2. This CDR3 has 17 residues. Germline trimming cut 0 bases from V and 3 bases from J; bases unmatched to any gene: 1. Germline V gives CDR1 SGHKS, CDR2 YYEKEE (reference sequence). CDR3 residues: CASSLGLAGVGANVLTF. The CDR3 DNA follows: TGTGCCAGCAGCTTGGGACTAGCGGGAGTTGGGGCCAACGTCCTGACTTTC.

The chain links TRBV5-4 to TRBJ2-1; 8 bases are a match to TRBD2. V shed 4 bases, J shed 2 bases, and the junction held 8 bases outside the gene matches. The CDR3 is made up of 16 amino acids. From germline, CDR1 is SGHNT and CDR2 YYREEE (reference sequence). The CDR3 spells CASSPGGTSAYNEQFF. The CDR3 nucleotides are TGTGCCAGCAGCCCTGGTGGGACTAGTGCCTACAATGAGCAGTTCTTC.

V is TRBV29-1 and J is TRBJ2-5, with D perhaps TRBD2 (5 bases). The V and J ends lost 7 bases and 5 bases respectively, with 20 bases between them. CDR3 length: 14 residues. Germline assignment: CDR1 SQVTM and CDR2 ANQGSEA. CDR3 sequence: CSAVLTGRSETQYF. As DNA, the CDR3 is TGCAGCGCCGTACTAACGGGAAGATCGGAGACCCAGTACTTC. Together with reference TRBV29-1 and TRBJ2-5, the CDR3 gives the full variable domain: SAVISQKPSRDICQRGTSLTIQCQVDSQVTMMFWYRQQPGQSLTLIATANQGSEATYESGFVIDKFPISRPNLTFSTLTVSNMSPEDSSIYLCSAVLTGRSETQYFGPGTRLLVL.

The chain employs TRBV28 and TRBJ1-1; 8 bases agree with TRBD1. The CDR3 runs to 15 residues. V was pared by 1 base and J by 2 bases, with 3 bases of the junction left unmatched. In germline, CDR1 is MDHEN, CDR2 SYDVKM. Here the CDR3 DNA reads TGTGCCAGCAGTTTATTGGGACAGGCTAACACTGAAGCTTTCTTT. This encodes CASSLLGQANTEAFF.

The chain recombines TRBV27 with TRBJ2-7; D might be TRBD1 or TRBD2, each matching 5 bases. This CDR3 region has 14 residues. The germline V gene encodes CDR1 MNHEY and CDR2 SMNVEV (reference sequence). Trimming cost V 6 bases and J 3 bases, with 15 bases left between them. As DNA, the CDR3 is TGTGCCAGCAGAAGAACTAGGGGAGACTACGAGCAGTACTTC. Its translation is CASRRTRGDYEQYF.

The chain recombines TRBV7-8 with TRBJ2-7; D may be TRBD1 (5 bases). The CDR3 totals 13 residues. Germline V lookup: CDR1 SGHVS, CDR2 FQNEAQ. V shed 6 bases and J shed 5 bases, with 14 bases lying between them. The CDR3 bases are TGTGCCAGCAGTCAACAGGCCCAGGACGAGCAGTACTTC. Its protein is CASSQQAQDEQYF.

The rearrangement joins TRBV30 to TRBJ2-2; 7 nucleotides line up with TRBD1. The CDR3 spans 16 residues. Germline V lookup: CDR1 GTSNPN, CDR2 SVGIG (reference sequence). V dropped 0 bases and J dropped 4; count of bases not matched to a gene: 8. CDR3 loop: CAWSVNRGRFTGELFF. CDR3 coding DNA: TGTGCCTGGAGTGTAAACAGGGGAAGATTCACCGGGGAGCTGTTTTTT.

The rearrangement uses TRBV15 and TRBJ2-3; 9 nucleotides agree with TRBD2. J was trimmed by 2 bases and V by 1 base; bases with no gene match: 13. Germline V gene lookup returns CDR1 LNHNV and CDR2 YYDKDF (reference sequence). The CDR3 totals 19 residues. As DNA, the CDR3 is TGTGCCACCAGCAGAGTATTCGGTGGCGGGAGGGCCGACACAGATACGCAGTATTTT. It encodes CATSRVFGGGRADTDTQYF. Drawing the rest from reference TRBV15 and TRBJ2-3, the complete variable domain is DAMVIQNPRYQVTQFGKPVTLSCSQTLNHNVMYWYQQKSSQAPKLLFHYYDKDFNNEADTPDNFQSRRPNTSFCFLDIRSPGLGDTAMYLCATSRVFGGGRADTDTQYFGPGTRLTVL.

This chain connects TRBV5-1 to TRBJ1-1; D gene unclear. The V end was cut by 5 bases, the J end by 1 base, with 9 bases between. The germline V gene encodes CDR1 SGHRS and CDR2 YFSETQ. This CDR3 is 13 amino acids long. CDR3 in DNA: TGCGCCAGCAGGGACCGGGAGAACACTGAAGCTTTCTTT. This sequence encodes CASRDRENTEAFF.

This chain connects TRBV6-5 to TRBJ2-2, with a possible D match to TRBD2 (5 bases). The CDR3 is 15 amino acids. CDR1 and CDR2 from the germline V gene are MNHEY and SVGAGI. Trimming removed 2 bases from V and 2 bases from J, with 9 bases in between. The CDR3 is CASSYGRVNTGELFF. The CDR3 coding sequence is TGTGCCAGCAGTTACGGGCGGGTAAACACCGGGGAGCTGTTTTTT.

This chain uses TRBV28 with TRBJ1-4, with D unresolved. Trimming took off 2 bases at V and 8 bases at J, with 9 bases between the two ends. This CDR3 region has 13 residues. CDR1 and CDR2 from the germline V gene are MDHEN and SYDVKM. The CDR3 DNA follows: TGTGCCAGCAGTTTAGGGCGAGGGGAAAAACTGTTTTTT. Protein: CASSLGRGEKLFF.

The chain employs TRBV7-8 and TRBJ2-7; tentatively, D is TRBD2 (6 bases). Germline loops: CDR1 SGHVS, CDR2 FQNEAQ. The CDR3 totals 14 residues. The V and J ends lost 5 bases and 0 bases respectively, with 11 bases between them. The CDR3 nucleotides are TGTGCCAGCAGCGCTCAGCGGGCCTCCTACGAGCAGTACTTC. Its protein is CASSAQRASYEQYF.

The chain uses TRBV5-1 and TRBJ1-4; D is possibly TRBD1 (5 bases). The CDR3 length is 16 residues. Trimming cost V 4 bases and J 0 bases, with 13 bases left between them. CDR1 and CDR2 from the germline V gene are SGHRS and YFSETQ. This chain's CDR3 is CASSPGTVATNEKLFF. The CDR3, as DNA: TGCGCCAGCAGCCCCGGGACGGTTGCAACTAATGAAAAACTGTTTTTT.

This chain links TRBV4-1 with TRBJ2-7, with 11 bases lining up with TRBD2. Trimming removed 1 base from V and 5 bases from J; junction bases left unmatched: 4. Germline lookup yields CDR1 MGHRA and CDR2 YSYEKL. This CDR3 comprises 15 residues. The CDR3 loop is CASSQVAGGPNEQYF. The CDR3 coding sequence is TGCGCCAGCAGCCAAGTAGCGGGAGGGCCTAACGAGCAGTACTTC.

The chain combines TRBV5-1 with TRBJ2-7; D might be TRBD1 (5 bases). The CDR3 loop spans 14 amino acids. CDR1 SGHRS and CDR2 YFSETQ come from the germline V gene. Trimming left V 5 bases short and J 0 bases short, with 12 bases between. The DNA for the CDR3 is TGCGCCAGCAGTCGTACCGACAGCTCCTACGAGCAGTACTTC. Amino acid sequence: CASSRTDSSYEQYF.

The sample holds one count of this clone. The V call is TRBV6-5, the J call TRBJ2-6; tentatively, D is TRBD1 or TRBD2 (6 bases each). With 6 bases removed from V and 4 bases from J, the gap between germline ends came to 13 bases. CDR3 length: 15 amino acids. Germline assignment: CDR1 MNHEY and CDR2 SVGAGI. The CDR3 DNA reads as TGTGCCAGCAGCCCAAGGGGGGTGGGGGCCAACGTCCTGACTTTC. This translates into CASSPRGVGANVLTF.